Shown below are 7 T cell receptor beta chains from a single sample sequenced in a study of human T cells and chemical hapten exposure. Sample time point: pre-sensitization, week 0. The treatment denotes: therapeutic diphenylcyclopropenone sensitization with weekly scalp DPC. TCRdb re-analysed the RACE reads in MiXCR, keeping a single row per CDR3 protein. The repertoire has over 300,000 distinct CDR3 sequences, 4% to 6% of them found once; the top ten carry around 2.6%. The sequenced sample was whole blood, obtained in connection with sensitization to the hapten diphenylcyclopropenone (DPC). Source of these receptors: a woman in her 50s with alopecia areata. Some clones in this sample may be carry-over from other donors' samples.

The chain uses TRBV6-2 or TRBV6-3 and TRBJ2-7, with no clear D. Trimming shortened V by 2 bases and J by 3 bases, and 5 bases separated the two germline ends. The CDR3 runs to 12 residues. Germline loops: CDR1 MNHEY, CDR2 SVGEGT. Here the CDR3 reads CASSYPNYEQYF. CDR3 DNA: TGTGCCAGCAGTTACCCGAACTACGAGCAGTACTTC.

Remarks on this clonotype: A single base separates this from a much larger clone, so it may be a read error. The CDR3 ends on some other residue instead of the conserved phenylalanine or tryptophan, so this is likely a read error. This chain uses TRBV30 with TRBJ1-2; D is perhaps TRBD1 (6 bases). Trimming took 2 bases from V and 8 from J, leaving 21 bases between them. Germline V gene data show CDR1 as GTSNPN and CDR2 as SVGIG (reference sequence). The CDR3 length is 15 residues. The CDR3, as DNA: TGTGCCTGGAGTTCCACAGGGATGACATCTCTCGGCTACACCTAC. It encodes CAWSSTGMTSLGYTY.

This clonotype appeared a few times. The chain employs TRBV6-6 and TRBJ1-1, with D possibly matching TRBD1 (6 bases). The CDR3 covers 14 residues. The germline V gene has CDR1 MNHNY and CDR2 SVGAGI (reference sequence). V was pared by 6 bases and J by 3 bases, with 14 bases between. The CDR3, as DNA: TGTGCCAGCAGCCAGGACAGTTCCTACACTGAAGCTTTCTTT. It encodes CASSQDSSYTEAFF.

This clonotype has just a few counts. The chain has TRBV3-1 and TRBJ2-4; D remains unclear. CDR1 is LGHDT, CDR2 YNNKEL, per germline (reference sequence). The CDR3 sequence is 12 residues long. The V and J ends lost 4 bases and 6 bases respectively, with 7 bases between them. In DNA, the CDR3 is TGTGCCAGCAGCCGCGGTAGAAACATTCAGTACTTC. It translates to CASSRGRNIQYF. Using reference TRBV3-1 and TRBJ2-4 for the parts outside the CDR3, the full variable domain is DTAVSQTPKYLVTQMGNDKSIKCEQNLGHDTMYWYKQDSKKFLKIMFSYNNKELIINETVPNRFSPKSPDKAHLNLHINSLELGDSAVYFCASSRGRNIQYFGAGTRLSVL.

A few counts support this clonotype. The chain links TRBV6-2 or TRBV6-3 to TRBJ1-5, with D possibly being TRBD1 (5 bases). V shed 7 bases and J shed 6 bases, with 10 bases lying between them. CDR3 length equals 12 residues. Germline CDR1 and CDR2: MNHEY and SVGEGT. DNA of the CDR3: TGTGCCAGCATGGACGGGACTCAGCCCCAGCATTTT. This codes for CASMDGTQPQHF.

This clonotype was seen ten or more times. The genes are TRBV2 and TRBJ1-1; D unresolved. The V end lost 3 bases, the J end lost 1 base, and 6 bases lay between the germline ends. From germline, CDR1 is SNHLY and CDR2 FYNNEI. There are 13 residues in the CDR3. CDR3 nucleotide sequence: TGTGCCAGCAGTGATCAGCGGAACACTGAAGCTTTCTTT. Translated, it gives CASSDQRNTEAFF.

This rearrangement joins TRBV6-2 or TRBV6-3 to TRBJ2-3, with TRBD2 matching over 10 bases. CDR3 length: 18 amino acids. Germline trimming cut 3 bases from V and 2 bases from J; bases unmatched to any gene: 11. CDR1 MNHEY and CDR2 SVGEGT come from the germline V gene. CDR3 region: CASSYIYGSGRVTDTQYF. The CDR3 region has the DNA TGTGCCAGCAGTTATATATACGGGAGCGGGAGGGTCACAGATACGCAGTATTTT.